The 14 T cell receptor beta chains given below trace back to one sample, sequenced in a study of Ad26.COV2.S vaccination and SARS-CoV-2 variants. Treatment: over 15 received Ad26.COV2.S at low or high dose, single or two shots; about five received placebo; per-sample allocation not given. The samples were gathered on day 63 after the first injection of vaccine or placebo. This table comes from immunoSEQ multiplex PCR, and its TCRdb copy is limited to in-frame clones, with some not included. This sample has hundreds of thousands of clones, with approximately 90% found just once. Sequencing was performed on peripheral blood, taken in a trial of Ad26.COV2.S vaccine versus placebo. These receptors were obtained from a person aged 18-60 years who received the Ad26.COV2.S COVID-19 vaccine or a placebo.

CDR3 sequence: CAWSGGGYNYGYTF. CDR3 coding DNA: TGTGCCTGGAGTGGGGGGGGATACAACTATGGCTACACCTTC. This chain joins TRBV30 and TRBJ1-2, with D possibly matching TRBD1 (5 bases). V was shortened by 1 base and J by 2 bases, with 11 bases between the two germline ends. CDR1 GTSNPN and CDR2 SVGIG come from the germline V gene (reference sequence). CDR3 length: 14 residues.

This clone was found once. The chain has TRBV5-1 and TRBJ1-5, with D possibly matching TRBD1 (6 bases). Trimming stripped 2 bases from V and 7 bases from J, with 10 bases between. This CDR3 has 13 residues. Germline CDR1 and CDR2: SGHRS and YFSETQ. CDR3 residues: CASSLEGVQPQHF. CDR3 in DNA: TGCGCCAGCAGCTTAGAGGGGGTCCAGCCCCAGCATTTT.

This clone was picked up one time. The rearrangement joins TRBV7-8 to TRBJ2-7, with a weak D call TRBD1 (6 bases). This CDR3 contains 14 residues. Germline-derived CDR1 and CDR2 are SGHVS and FQNEAQ. V lost 5 bases and J 2 bases, leaving 13 bases between the germline ends. DNA of the CDR3: TGTGCCAGCAGCCCATGGACAGCAACCTACGAGCAGTACTTC. It translates to CASSPWTATYEQYF.

This clone was detected only once. This chain joins TRBV7-9 and TRBJ1-2; TRBD1 matches at 11 bases. The CDR3 totals 14 residues. The ends lost 3 bases at V and 4 bases at J; junction bases unmatched: 1. Germline assignment: CDR1 SEHNR and CDR2 FQNEAQ (reference sequence). CDR3 sequence (DNA): TGTGCCAGCAGCTTGGGGACAGGGGGCTATGGCTACACCTTC. Residues: CASSLGTGGYGYTF.

V is TRBV9 and J is TRBJ2-1, with 11 positions matching TRBD1. Germline CDR1 is SGDLS and CDR2 is YYNGEE. This CDR3 comprises 15 residues. V shed 4 bases and J 9 bases; nucleotides not matched to a gene: 9. The CDR3 DNA sequence: TGTGCCAGCAGCTACGCCGGGACAGGGGGTGGTGAGCAGTTCTTC. Translating gives CASSYAGTGGGEQFF.

The chain carries TRBV5-1 and TRBJ2-1; D not certain. This CDR3 has 14 residues. In germline, CDR1 is SGHRS, CDR2 YFSETQ. V gave up 0 bases and J gave up 6 bases, with 10 bases separating them. CDR3 loop: CASSLELRTNEQFF. The CDR3 nucleotides read TGCGCCAGCAGCTTGGAGCTGCGGACCAATGAGCAGTTCTTC.

The chain combines TRBV29-1 with TRBJ1-1, with TRBD1 matching 8 bases. The CDR3 spans 13 residues. Germline lookup yields CDR1 SQVTM and CDR2 ANQGSEA. Unmatched junction bases numbered 9, after V lost 6 bases and J lost 6 bases. CDR3 loop: CSVDRQGSPEAFF. The CDR3 bases are TGCAGCGTGGATCGACAGGGGAGCCCTGAAGCTTTCTTT.

The chain couples TRBV28 to TRBJ2-7; D ambiguous. The CDR3 loop spans 14 amino acids. The germline CDR1 and CDR2 sequences are MDHEN and SYDVKM. V lost 2 bases, J lost 0 bases, and 8 bases lay in between. This CDR3 is CASSLIVNSYEQYF. The CDR3 coding sequence is TGTGCCAGCAGTTTAATAGTCAACTCCTACGAGCAGTACTTC.

This clone was seen a single time. The rearrangement links TRBV7-3 to TRBJ2-3; 11 bases are shared with TRBD2. This CDR3 contains 18 residues. Germline CDR1 and CDR2: SGHTA and FQGTGA. Trimming cost V 5 bases and J 0 bases; bases outside gene matches: 10. CDR3 sequence: CASSPNPGLAESTDTQYF. DNA of the CDR3: TGTGCCAGCAGCCCCAACCCGGGACTAGCGGAGAGCACAGATACGCAGTATTTT.

The CDR3 sequence is CAWSVSAGNHEQYF. CDR3 bases: TGTGCCTGGAGTGTATCGGCAGGGAACCACGAGCAGTACTTC. The gene calls are TRBV30 and TRBJ2-7; perhaps TRBD1 as D (5 bases). The CDR3 loop spans 14 amino acids. Trimming left V 0 bases short and J 5 bases short, with 14 bases between. Looked up from germline, CDR1 is GTSNPN and CDR2 is SVGIG (reference sequence).

The J gene is TRBJ1-6, the V gene TRBV18; 8 nucleotides match TRBD1. V trimming: 0 bases; J trimming: 7 bases; junction bases outside the gene matches: 11. This CDR3 has 18 residues. The germline gives CDR1 KGHSH, CDR2 LQKENI. The DNA for the CDR3 is TGTGCCAGCTCACCACCACTAAGGGACAGGATTATCAATTCACCCCTCCACTTT. Residues: CASSPPLRDRIINSPLHF.

This clone was recorded only once. The chain carries TRBV5-1 and TRBJ2-5; perhaps TRBD2 as D (6 bases). The CDR3 is 16 amino acids. The V gene lost 4 bases and the J gene lost 1 base, with 17 bases spanning the gap. The V gene's germline CDR1 is SGHRS and CDR2 YFSETQ. CDR3: CASSLVLSGSQETQYF. The CDR3 nucleotides are TGCGCCAGCAGCCTGGTCCTTAGCGGCTCCCAAGAGACCCAGTACTTC.

The genes are TRBV11-2 and TRBJ2-7; D call uncertain. The germline V gene encodes CDR1 SGHAT and CDR2 FQNNGV. V was cut by 5 bases and J by 4 bases, with 12 bases left in between. The CDR3 extends over 13 amino acids. The CDR3 here is CASSPPGFYEQYF. The DNA for the CDR3 is TGTGCCAGCAGCCCACCGGGCTTTTACGAGCAGTACTTC.

This chain connects TRBV4-1 to TRBJ2-2; D perhaps matches TRBD2 (6 bases). The germline gives CDR1 MGHRA, CDR2 YSYEKL. V lost 2 bases to trimming and J lost 2 bases, with 12 bases between them. The CDR3 is made up of 16 amino acids. CDR3 region: CASSQPPGTNTGELFF. The CDR3 DNA follows: TGCGCCAGCAGCCAACCGCCCGGGACTAACACCGGGGAGCTGTTTTTT.